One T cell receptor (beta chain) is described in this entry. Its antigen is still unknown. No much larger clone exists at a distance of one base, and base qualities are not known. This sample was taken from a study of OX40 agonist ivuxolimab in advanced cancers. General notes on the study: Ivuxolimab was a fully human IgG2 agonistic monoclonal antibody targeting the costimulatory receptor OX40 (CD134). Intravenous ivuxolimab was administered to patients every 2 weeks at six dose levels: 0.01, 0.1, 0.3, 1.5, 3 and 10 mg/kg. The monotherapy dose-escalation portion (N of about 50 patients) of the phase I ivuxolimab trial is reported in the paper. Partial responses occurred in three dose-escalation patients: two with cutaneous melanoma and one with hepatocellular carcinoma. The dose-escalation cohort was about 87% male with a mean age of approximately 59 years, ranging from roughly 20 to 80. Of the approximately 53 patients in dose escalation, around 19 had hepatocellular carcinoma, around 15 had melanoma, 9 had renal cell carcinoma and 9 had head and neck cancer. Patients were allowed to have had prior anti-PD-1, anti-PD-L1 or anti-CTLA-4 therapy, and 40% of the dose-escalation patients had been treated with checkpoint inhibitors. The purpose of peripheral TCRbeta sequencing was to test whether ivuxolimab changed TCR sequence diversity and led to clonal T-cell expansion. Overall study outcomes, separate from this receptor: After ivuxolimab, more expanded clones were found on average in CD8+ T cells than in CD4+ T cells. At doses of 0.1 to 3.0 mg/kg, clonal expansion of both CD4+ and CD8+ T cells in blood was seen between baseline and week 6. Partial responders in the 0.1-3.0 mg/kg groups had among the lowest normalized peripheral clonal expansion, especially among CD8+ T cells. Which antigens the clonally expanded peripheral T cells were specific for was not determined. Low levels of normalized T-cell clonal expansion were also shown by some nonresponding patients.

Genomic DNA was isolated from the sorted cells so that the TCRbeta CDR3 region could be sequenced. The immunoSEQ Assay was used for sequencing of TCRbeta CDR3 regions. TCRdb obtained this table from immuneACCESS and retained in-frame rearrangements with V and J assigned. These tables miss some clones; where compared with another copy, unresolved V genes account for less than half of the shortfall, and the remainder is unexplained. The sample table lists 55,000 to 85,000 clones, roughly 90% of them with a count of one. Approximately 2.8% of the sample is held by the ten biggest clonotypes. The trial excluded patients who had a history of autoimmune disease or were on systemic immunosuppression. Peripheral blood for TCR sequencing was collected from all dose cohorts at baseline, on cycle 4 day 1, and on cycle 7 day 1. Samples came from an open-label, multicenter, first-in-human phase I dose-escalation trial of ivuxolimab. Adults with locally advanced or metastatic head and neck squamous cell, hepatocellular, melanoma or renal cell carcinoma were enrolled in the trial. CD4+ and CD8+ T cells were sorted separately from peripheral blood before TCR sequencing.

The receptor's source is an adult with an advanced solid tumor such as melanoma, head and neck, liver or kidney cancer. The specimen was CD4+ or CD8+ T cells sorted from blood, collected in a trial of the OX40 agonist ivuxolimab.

The CDR3 protein: CASSKRDRGREQYF. The sequenced DNA is TGTGCCAGTAGTAAGCGGGACAGGGGGCGTGAGCAGTACTTC. The chain uses TRBV19 and TRBJ2-7; TRBD1 matches 12 bases in the middle. Trimming accounts for 4 bases at V and 7 bases at J, while the number of junction bases matched to no gene is 5. Its CDR3 holds 14 amino acids, cysteine through phenylalanine. Only the CDR3 part of the read is kept: 42 bases, read in frame from the first base. The germline V gene (reference sequence) specifies LNHDA as CDR1 and SQIVND as CDR2.